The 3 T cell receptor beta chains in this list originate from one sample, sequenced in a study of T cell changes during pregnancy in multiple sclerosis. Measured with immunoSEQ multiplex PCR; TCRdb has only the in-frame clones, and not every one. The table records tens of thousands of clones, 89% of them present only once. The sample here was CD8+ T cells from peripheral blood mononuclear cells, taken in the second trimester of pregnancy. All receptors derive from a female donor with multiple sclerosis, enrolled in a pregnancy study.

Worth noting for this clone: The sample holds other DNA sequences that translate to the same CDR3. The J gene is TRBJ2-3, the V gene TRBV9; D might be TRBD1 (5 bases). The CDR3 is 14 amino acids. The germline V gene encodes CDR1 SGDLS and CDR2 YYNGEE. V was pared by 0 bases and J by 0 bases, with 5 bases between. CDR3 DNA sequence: TGTGCCAGCAGCGTAGGGGGCAGCACAGATACGCAGTATTTT. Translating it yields CASSVGGSTDTQYF.

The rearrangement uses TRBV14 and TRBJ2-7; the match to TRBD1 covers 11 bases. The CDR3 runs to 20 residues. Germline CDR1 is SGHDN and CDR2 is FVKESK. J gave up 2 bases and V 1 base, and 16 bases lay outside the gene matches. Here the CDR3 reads CASSQGRGQGETFPPYEQYF. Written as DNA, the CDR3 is TGTGCCAGCAGCCAAGGGAGGGGACAGGGGGAAACCTTCCCCCCCTACGAGCAGTACTTC.

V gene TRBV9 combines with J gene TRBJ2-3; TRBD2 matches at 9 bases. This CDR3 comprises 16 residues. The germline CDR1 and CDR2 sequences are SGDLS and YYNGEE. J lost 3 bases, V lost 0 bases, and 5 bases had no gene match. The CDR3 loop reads CASSVDSGGLTDTQYF. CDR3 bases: TGTGCCAGCAGCGTAGACAGCGGGGGGTTAACAGATACGCAGTATTTT.